These 30 T cell receptor beta chains share one sample of origin, sequenced in a study of cytomegalovirus exposure and HLA in healthy donors. Primers: 60 Vbeta forward and 13 Jbeta reverse. Profiling relied on immunoSEQ multiplex PCR, and the TCRdb table lists in-frame clones only, not all of them. The table records some 170,000 clones, about 80% of them present only once. Sequencing was done on a sample of PBMCs. The receptor source for this set is a young man in good health and CMV-seronegative.

The chain uses TRBV29-1 and TRBJ1-2, with D uncertain. Germline V gene sequence: CDR1 SQVTM, CDR2 ANQGSEA. With 6 bases removed from V and 2 bases from J, the gap between germline ends came to 10 bases. CDR3 size: 12 residues. CDR3 DNA: TGCAGCGTCGATAGACAAAACTATGGCTACACCTTC. Its protein product is CSVDRQNYGYTF.

This chain links TRBV10-3 with TRBJ2-1, with D possibly being TRBD1 (5 bases). V lost 2 bases and J lost 4, with 15 bases in between. The CDR3 sequence is 16 residues long. The germline V gene has CDR1 ENHRY and CDR2 SYGVKD. This CDR3 is CAISEIAQGRYNEQFF. The CDR3 DNA reads as TGTGCCATCAGTGAGATCGCGCAGGGTAGGTACAATGAGCAGTTCTTC.

The chain recombines TRBV29-1 with TRBJ2-1; 8 bases align to TRBD2. The germline gives CDR1 SQVTM, CDR2 ANQGSEA. The CDR3 totals 15 residues. J lost 3 bases, V lost 3 bases, and 7 bases had no gene match. For the CDR3, the DNA is TGCAGCGTTGAGTCGGGAGGGCCCCTCTACAATGAGCAGTTCTTC. Translating it yields CSVESGGPLYNEQFF.

The chain is built from TRBV7-3 and TRBJ1-2; D gene uncertain. V gave up 5 bases and J gave up 3 bases, with 16 bases separating them. The CDR3 length is 15 residues. Germline V gene data show CDR1 as SGHTA and CDR2 as FQGTGA. Written as DNA, the CDR3 is TGTGCCAGCAGCCTTAGCCCCGGGTCACACTATGGCTACACCTTC. It codes for CASSLSPGSHYGYTF.

The chain has TRBV30 and TRBJ2-6; tentatively, D is TRBD2 (6 bases). CDR3 length: 16 amino acids. Per the germline V gene, CDR1 is GTSNPN and CDR2 is SVGIG (reference sequence). V was pared by 0 bases and J by 1 base, with 10 bases between. In nucleotides, the CDR3 is TGTGCCTGGAGTGTAGCGGGCCTGTCTGGGGCCAACGTCCTGACTTTC. Translated, it gives CAWSVAGLSGANVLTF.

This clone came up a few times. This sequence joins TRBV14 and TRBJ2-7; D call uncertain. The germline V gene has CDR1 SGHDN and CDR2 FVKESK. CDR3 length equals 13 residues. Trimming took off 4 bases at V and 2 bases at J, with 9 bases between the two ends. In DNA form, the CDR3 reads TGTGCCAGCAGCCGAGCCCAGGCCTACGAGCAGTACTTC. This encodes CASSRAQAYEQYF.

The CDR3, as DNA: TGTGCCAGCAGCGTCTGGGAGGGCTACAATGAGCAGTTCTTC. Protein: CASSVWEGYNEQFF. This sequence joins TRBV9 and TRBJ2-1; 7 bases are a match to TRBD2. V lost 2 bases, J lost 3 bases, and 2 bases stayed unmatched. Germline lookup yields CDR1 SGDLS and CDR2 YYNGEE. There are 14 residues in the CDR3.

The chain is built from TRBV19 and TRBJ2-7, with D tentatively TRBD1 (5 bases). The germline gives CDR1 LNHDA, CDR2 SQIVND (reference sequence). The V gene lost 3 bases and the J gene lost 4 bases, with 16 bases spanning the gap. The CDR3 is made up of 15 amino acids. The CDR3 here is CASSIPPQGEYEQYF. The CDR3, as DNA: TGTGCCAGTAGTATTCCTCCCCAGGGTGAATACGAGCAGTACTTC.

With regard to this clone: A junction boundary mismatches the germline segment, possibly from a read error. The chain has TRBV7-9 and TRBJ2-5; 9 bases align to TRBD1. This CDR3 contains 16 residues. Germline V gene sequence: CDR1 SEHNR, CDR2 FQNEAQ (reference sequence). CDR3 coding DNA: TGTTCCAGCAGCCCCGATCCACAGGGGGCGGGAGAGACCCAGTACTTC. Its protein product is CSSSPDPQGAGETQYF. The variable domain in full, completed from reference TRBV7-9 and TRBJ2-5, reads DTGVSQNPRHKITKRGQNVTFRCDPISEHNRLYWYRQTLGQGPEFLTYFQNEAQLEKSRLLSDRFSAERPKGSFSTLEIQRTEQGDSAMYLCSSSPDPQGAGETQYFGPGTRLLVL.

This chain uses TRBV6-5 with TRBJ1-1; D might be TRBD1 (5 bases). This CDR3 is 13 amino acids long. CDR1 MNHEY and CDR2 SVGAGI come from the germline V gene. V was clipped by 5 bases and J by 0 bases, with 7 bases between them. The CDR3 is CASSGHVNTEAFF. CDR3 bases: TGTGCCAGCAGTGGACACGTGAACACTGAAGCTTTCTTT.

The rearrangement links TRBV28 to TRBJ1-1; no reliable D call. Per the germline V gene, CDR1 is MDHEN and CDR2 is SYDVKM. This CDR3 contains 13 residues. Trimming removed 8 bases from V and 0 bases from J, with 10 bases in between. CDR3 region: CASVWELNTEAFF. CDR3 bases: TGTGCCAGCGTCTGGGAGTTGAACACTGAAGCTTTCTTT.

The V call is TRBV19, the J call TRBJ2-5; 8 nucleotides match TRBD1. Germline CDR1 is LNHDA and CDR2 is SQIVND (reference sequence). With 5 bases clipped from V and 5 bases from J, the junction kept 7 bases outside the gene matches. The CDR3 contains 14 residues. The CDR3 coding sequence is TGTGCCAGTAGTCCCCGACAGGGGAGCGAGACCCAGTACTTC. The encoded protein is CASSPRQGSETQYF.

The genes are TRBV7-9 and TRBJ2-7, with a possible D match to TRBD1 (5 bases). The germline V gene has CDR1 SEHNR and CDR2 FQNEAQ (reference sequence). This CDR3 comprises 14 residues. Trimming took off 6 bases at V and 5 bases at J, with 17 bases between the two ends. The DNA of the CDR3 is TGTGCCAGCAGACTGGATCAGGGAATCGACGAGCAGTACTTC. It yields the protein CASRLDQGIDEQYF.

The genes are TRBV29-1 and TRBJ1-1; 7 nucleotides align to TRBD1. The CDR3 runs to 13 residues. The germline CDR1 and CDR2 sequences are SQVTM and ANQGSEA. J lost 4 bases, V lost 0 bases, and 2 bases had no gene match. CDR3 sequence (DNA): TGCAGCGTTGAAGAGGCAGGGGGCACTGAAGCTTTCTTT. It encodes CSVEEAGGTEAFF.

The chain is built from TRBV6-5 and TRBJ1-6, with a possible D match to TRBD1 (6 bases). This CDR3 has 13 amino acids. V was shortened by 6 bases and J by 8 bases, with 11 bases between the two germline ends. The germline CDR1 and CDR2 sequences are MNHEY and SVGAGI. CDR3 loop: CASRPGADSPLHF. DNA of the CDR3: TGTGCCAGCAGACCAGGGGCCGATTCACCCCTCCACTTT.

The chain employs TRBV6-5 and TRBJ1-1; D ambiguous. Germline lookup yields CDR1 MNHEY and CDR2 SVGAGI. Trimming pared 7 bases from V and 5 bases from J, leaving 8 bases between. The CDR3 has 11 amino acids. This chain's CDR3 is CASTYRTEAFF. DNA for the CDR3: TGTGCCAGCACCTACAGAACTGAAGCTTTCTTT.

This clone was seen a handful of times. The genes are TRBV5-1 and TRBJ2-7, with 7 bases lining up with TRBD2. V lost 7 bases and J lost 7; bases outside the gene matches: 8. The CDR3 totals 12 residues. The germline CDR1 and CDR2 sequences are SGHRS and YFSETQ. The CDR3 DNA is TGCGCCAGCCGCCCCTGGGGGGGTGAGCAGTACTTC. Its translation: CASRPWGGEQYF. Full variable domain (outside the CDR3, taken from reference TRBV5-1 and TRBJ2-7): KAGVTQTPRYLIKTRGQQVTLSCSPISGHRSVSWYQQTPGQGLQFLFEYFSETQRNKGNFPGRFSGRQFSNSRSEMNVSTLELGDSALYLCASRPWGGEQYFGPGTRLTVT.

For this clone: An end of the junction differs from the germline gene, which may be a read error. The rearrangement uses TRBV7-9 and TRBJ1-1, with 7 positions matching TRBD1. Germline CDR1 and CDR2: SEHNR and FQNEAQ (reference sequence). The CDR3 length is 16 residues. This chain's CDR3 is CSSSLVTRTGNTEAFF. The DNA of the CDR3 is TGTTCCAGCAGCTTAGTCACAAGGACAGGGAACACTGAAGCTTTCTTT.

CDR3: CASSLDPSGATNEKLFF. The CDR3 bases are TGTGCCAGCAGCCTAGACCCCTCAGGCGCAACTAATGAAAAACTGTTTTTT. The chain employs TRBV9 and TRBJ1-4; D uncertain. V lost 4 bases and J lost 0, with 16 bases in between. The V gene's germline CDR1 is SGDLS and CDR2 YYNGEE. The CDR3 covers 17 residues.

The gene calls are TRBV14 and TRBJ1-1, with D tentatively TRBD1 (5 bases). The CDR3 contains 13 residues. The V gene lost 2 bases and the J gene lost 4 bases, with 8 bases spanning the gap. Germline V CDR1 and CDR2: SGHDN, FVKESK. The CDR3 coding sequence is TGTGCCAGCAGCCAACGGGGGAGCACTGAAGCTTTCTTT. It codes for CASSQRGSTEAFF.

J is TRBJ2-7 and V is TRBV27; TRBD2 matches 10 bases. V lost 3 bases and J lost 6; bases outside the gene matches: 17. Germline V gene lookup returns CDR1 MNHEY and CDR2 SMNVEV (reference sequence). This CDR3 contains 18 residues. The CDR3 region has the DNA TGTGCCAGCAGTTTTCTGAACCTAGCGGGAGATGGGATAAGCGAGCAGTACTTC. Its translation: CASSFLNLAGDGISEQYF.

This clone was recorded only once. V gene TRBV7-9 combines with J gene TRBJ2-5; no clear D. Trimming removed 4 bases at V and 4 bases at J, with 13 bases between. Looked up from germline, CDR1 is SEHNR and CDR2 is FQNEAQ (reference sequence). This CDR3 has 14 residues. The CDR3 loop reads CASSSWSPGETQYF. The CDR3 nucleotides read TGTGCCAGCAGCTCCTGGTCCCCGGGAGAGACCCAGTACTTC.

The chain combines TRBV29-1 with TRBJ2-2; weak D call: TRBD2 (5 bases). The CDR3 spans 13 residues. Germline assignment: CDR1 SQVTM and CDR2 ANQGSEA. The germline V and J ends were trimmed by 6 bases and 1 base, with 9 bases remaining between them. In DNA, the CDR3 is TGCAGCGTCCTTCGGGGGAACACCGGGGAGCTGTTTTTT. This sequence encodes CSVLRGNTGELFF.

Of note for this clone: The sample has other DNA sequences that encode this CDR3 too. V gene TRBV28 combines with J gene TRBJ1-2; 7 nucleotides align to TRBD1. The CDR3 sequence is 13 residues long. The ends lost 3 bases at V and 2 bases at J; junction bases unmatched: 0. Germline loops: CDR1 MDHEN, CDR2 SYDVKM. The CDR3 DNA reads as TGTGCCAGCAGTTTGACAGGGAACTATGGCTACACCTTC. It encodes CASSLTGNYGYTF.

As to this clone: This specimen includes other DNA sequences encoding the same CDR3. J is TRBJ1-6 and V is TRBV5-6, with 9 bases fitting TRBD1. This CDR3 has 14 residues. V shed 2 bases, J shed 10 bases, and the junction held 4 bases outside the gene matches. The germline V gene encodes CDR1 SGHDT and CDR2 YYEEEE. This CDR3 reads CASSFGQGNSPLHF. CDR3 bases: TGTGCCAGCAGCTTCGGACAGGGGAACTCACCCCTCCACTTT.

V and J are TRBV29-1 and TRBJ1-5, with D tentatively TRBD1 (5 bases). Germline values: CDR1 SQVTM, CDR2 ANQGSEA. The CDR3 extends over 12 amino acids. The CDR3 is CSCGGNEQPQHF. CDR3 in DNA: TGCAGTTGCGGGGGAAACGAACAGCCCCAGCATTTT.

This chain connects TRBV28 to TRBJ1-1; 7 bases are shared with TRBD1. Germline V lookup: CDR1 MDHEN, CDR2 SYDVKM. The CDR3 sequence is 14 residues long. Trimming cost V 8 bases and J 7 bases; bases outside gene matches: 13. The CDR3 is CASPALRGKGEAFF. CDR3 sequence (DNA): TGTGCCAGCCCCGCCCTCAGGGGGAAGGGTGAAGCTTTCTTT.

This clone was found a few times. This chain uses TRBV5-5 with TRBJ2-5; 14 positions agree with TRBD2. Germline CDR1 reads SGHKS; CDR2 reads YYEKEE (reference sequence). The V segment lost 4 bases and the J segment 7 bases; nucleotides outside the gene matches: 6. The CDR3 runs 15 residues. The CDR3 nucleotides are TGTGCCAGCAGCGGGGGACTAGCGGGAGTCCCGACCCAGTACTTC. It specifies CASSGGLAGVPTQYF. Full variable domain (missing parts from reference TRBV5-5 and TRBJ2-5): DAGVTQSPTHLIKTRGQQVTLRCSPISGHKSVSWYQQVLGQGPQFIFQYYEKEERGRGNFPDRFSARQFPNYSSELNVNALLLGDSALYLCASSGGLAGVPTQYFGPGTRLLVL.

The chain employs TRBV28 and TRBJ2-5; 7 bases match TRBD2. The CDR3 spans 11 residues. Trimming took 8 bases from V and 11 from J; bases not matched to a gene: 8. Germline V CDR1 and CDR2: MDHEN, SYDVKM. This CDR3 is CASSREGRQYF. For the CDR3, the DNA is TGTGCCAGCTCAAGGGAGGGTCGACAGTACTTC.

The genes are TRBV29-1 and TRBJ2-2, with TRBD2 as a possible D gene (5 bases). Germline V gene lookup returns CDR1 SQVTM and CDR2 ANQGSEA. V gave up 7 bases and J gave up 4 bases, with 13 bases separating them. The CDR3 sequence is 13 residues long. CDR3 in amino acids: CSAGRAGTGELFF. The CDR3 coding sequence is TGCAGCGCTGGACGGGCGGGCACCGGGGAGCTGTTTTTT.